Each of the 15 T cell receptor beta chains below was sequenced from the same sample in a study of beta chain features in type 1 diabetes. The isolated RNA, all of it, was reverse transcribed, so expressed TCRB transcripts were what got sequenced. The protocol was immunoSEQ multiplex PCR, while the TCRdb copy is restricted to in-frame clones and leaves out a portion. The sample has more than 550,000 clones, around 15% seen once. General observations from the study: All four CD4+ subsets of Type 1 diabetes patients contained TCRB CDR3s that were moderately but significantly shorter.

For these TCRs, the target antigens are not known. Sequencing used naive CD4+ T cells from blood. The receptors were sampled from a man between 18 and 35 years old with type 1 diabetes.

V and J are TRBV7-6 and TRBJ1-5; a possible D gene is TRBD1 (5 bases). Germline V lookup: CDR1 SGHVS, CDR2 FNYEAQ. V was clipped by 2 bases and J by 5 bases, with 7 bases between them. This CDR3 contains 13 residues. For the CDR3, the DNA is TGTGCCAGCAGCTTAACGGGGGATCAGCCCCAGCATTTT. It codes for CASSLTGDQPQHF.

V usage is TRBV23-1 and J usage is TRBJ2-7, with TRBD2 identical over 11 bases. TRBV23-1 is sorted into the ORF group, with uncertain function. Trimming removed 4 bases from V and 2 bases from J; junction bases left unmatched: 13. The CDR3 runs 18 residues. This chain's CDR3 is CASSREEPTSGETYEQYF. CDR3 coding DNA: TGCGCCAGCAGTCGGGAGGAGCCGACTAGCGGGGAAACCTACGAGCAGTACTTC.

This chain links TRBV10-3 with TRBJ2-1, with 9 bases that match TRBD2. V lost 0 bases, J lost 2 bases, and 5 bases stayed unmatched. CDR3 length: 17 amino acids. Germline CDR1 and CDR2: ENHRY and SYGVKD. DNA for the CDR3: TGTGCCATCAGTGAGTCCGCGGCGGGGGGGCCCTACAATGAGCAGTTCTTC. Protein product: CAISESAAGGPYNEQFF.

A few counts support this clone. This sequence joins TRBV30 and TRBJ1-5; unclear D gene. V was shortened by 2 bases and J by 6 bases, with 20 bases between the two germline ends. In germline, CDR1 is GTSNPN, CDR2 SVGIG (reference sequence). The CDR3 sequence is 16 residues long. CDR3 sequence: CAWSPSRTEWGQPQHF. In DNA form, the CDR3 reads TGTGCCTGGAGTCCGAGTAGGACTGAATGGGGTCAGCCCCAGCATTTT.

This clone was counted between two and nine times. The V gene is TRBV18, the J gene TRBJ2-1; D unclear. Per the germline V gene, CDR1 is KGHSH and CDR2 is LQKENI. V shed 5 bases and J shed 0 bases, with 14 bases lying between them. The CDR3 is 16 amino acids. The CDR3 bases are TGTGCCAGCTCAAGGCAGCGATACAGCTCCTACAATGAGCAGTTCTTC. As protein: CASSRQRYSSYNEQFF.

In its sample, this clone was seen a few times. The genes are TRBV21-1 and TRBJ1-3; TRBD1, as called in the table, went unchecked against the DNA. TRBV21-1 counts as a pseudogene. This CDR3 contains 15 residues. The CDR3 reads CASTQGTHSGNTIYF. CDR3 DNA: TGTGCCAGCACCCAGGGGACCCACTCTGGAAACACCATATATTTT.

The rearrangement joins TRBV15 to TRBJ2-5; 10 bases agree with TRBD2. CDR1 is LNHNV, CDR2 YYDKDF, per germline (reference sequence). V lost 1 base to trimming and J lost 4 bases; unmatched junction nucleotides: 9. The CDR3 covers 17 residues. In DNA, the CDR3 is TGTGCCACCAGCAGAGGCGCGAGCGGGGGGGCCGGAGAGACCCAGTACTTC. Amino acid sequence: CATSRGASGGAGETQYF. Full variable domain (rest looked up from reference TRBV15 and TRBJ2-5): DAMVIQNPRYQVTQFGKPVTLSCSQTLNHNVMYWYQQKSSQAPKLLFHYYDKDFNNEADTPDNFQSRRPNTSFCFLDIRSPGLGDTAMYLCATSRGASGGAGETQYFGPGTRLLVL.

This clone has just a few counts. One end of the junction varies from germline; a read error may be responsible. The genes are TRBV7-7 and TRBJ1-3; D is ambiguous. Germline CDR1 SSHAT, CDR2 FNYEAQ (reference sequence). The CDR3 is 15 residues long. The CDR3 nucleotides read TGTGCTAGCAGCCTAGGACTAAACTCTGGAAACACCATATATTTT. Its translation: CASSLGLNSGNTIYF.

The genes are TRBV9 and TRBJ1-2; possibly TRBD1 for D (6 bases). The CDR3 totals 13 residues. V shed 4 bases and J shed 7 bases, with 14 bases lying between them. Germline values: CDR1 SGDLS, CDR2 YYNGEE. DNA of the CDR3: TGTGCCAGCAGCCCCCGGGGGGGCTTTGGCTACACCTTC. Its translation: CASSPRGGFGYTF.

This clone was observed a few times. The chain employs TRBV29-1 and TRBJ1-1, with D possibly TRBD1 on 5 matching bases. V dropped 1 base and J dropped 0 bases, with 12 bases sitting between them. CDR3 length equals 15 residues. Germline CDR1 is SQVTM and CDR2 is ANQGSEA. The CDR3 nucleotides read TGCAGCGTTGAAGGGGGGGATTATGTGAACACTGAAGCTTTCTTT. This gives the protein CSVEGGDYVNTEAFF.

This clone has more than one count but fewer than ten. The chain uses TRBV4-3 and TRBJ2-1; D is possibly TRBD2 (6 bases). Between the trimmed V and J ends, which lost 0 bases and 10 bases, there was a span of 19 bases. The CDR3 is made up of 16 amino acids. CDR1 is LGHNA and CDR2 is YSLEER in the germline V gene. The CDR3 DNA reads TGCGCCAGCAGCCAAGATAGCACAGCGGAGGGGTTAGAGCAGTTCTTC. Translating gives CASSQDSTAEGLEQFF.

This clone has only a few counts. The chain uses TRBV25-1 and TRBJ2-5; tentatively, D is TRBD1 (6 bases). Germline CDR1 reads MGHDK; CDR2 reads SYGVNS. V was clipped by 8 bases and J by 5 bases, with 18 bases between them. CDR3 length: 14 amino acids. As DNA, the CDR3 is TGTGCCAGCCGAAACTACAGGGATGGGGAGACCCAGTACTTC. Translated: CASRNYRDGETQYF. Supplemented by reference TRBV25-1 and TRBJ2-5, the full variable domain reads EADIYQTPRYLVIGTGKKITLECSQTMGHDKMYWYQQDPGMELHLIHYSYGVNSTEKGDLSSESTVSRIRTEHFPLTLESARPSHTSQYLCASRNYRDGETQYFGPGTRLLVL.

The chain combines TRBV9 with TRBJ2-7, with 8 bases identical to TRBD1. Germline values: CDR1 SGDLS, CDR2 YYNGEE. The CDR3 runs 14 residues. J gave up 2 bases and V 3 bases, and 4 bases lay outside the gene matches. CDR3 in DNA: TGTGCCAGCAGCGGACAGGGGAACCCCTACGAGCAGTACTTC. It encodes CASSGQGNPYEQYF. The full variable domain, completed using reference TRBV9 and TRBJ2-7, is DSGVTQTPKHLITATGQRVTLRCSPRSGDLSVYWYQQSLDQGLQFLIQYYNGEERAKGNILERFSAQQFPDLHSELNLSSLELGDSALYFCASSGQGNPYEQYFGPGTRLTVT.

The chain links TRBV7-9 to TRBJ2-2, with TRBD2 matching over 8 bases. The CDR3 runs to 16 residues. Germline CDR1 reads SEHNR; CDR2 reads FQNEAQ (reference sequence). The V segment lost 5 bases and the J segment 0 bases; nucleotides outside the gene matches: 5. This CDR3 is CASSERGPTNTGELFF. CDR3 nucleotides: TGTGCCAGCAGCGAGCGGGGGCCCACGAACACCGGGGAGCTGTTTTTT.

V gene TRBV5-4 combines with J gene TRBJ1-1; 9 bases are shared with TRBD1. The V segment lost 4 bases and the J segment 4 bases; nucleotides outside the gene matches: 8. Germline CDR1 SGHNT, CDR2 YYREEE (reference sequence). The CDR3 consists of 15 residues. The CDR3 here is CASSARDRVPTEAFF. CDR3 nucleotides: TGTGCCAGCAGCGCCCGGGACAGGGTGCCCACTGAAGCTTTCTTT.